The 12 T cell receptor beta chains presented below share a single source sample, sequenced in a study of blood T cell repertoires in COVID-19. Assay: immunoSEQ multiplex PCR; the TCRdb copy retains only in-frame clones and omits some. The top ten clones hold approximately 5.7% of a sample with approximately 280,000 clones, around 85% of them seen once. The sample was PBMCs or T cells enriched from blood (not recorded which). All receptors derive from a woman aged 40 to 50 who had recovered from COVID-19.

The sample holds a few counts of this clone. This chain connects TRBV28 to TRBJ2-3; no firm D call. The germline V gene has CDR1 MDHEN and CDR2 SYDVKM. The V gene lost 5 bases and the J gene lost 6 bases, with 6 bases spanning the gap. The length of the CDR3 is 11 residues. CDR3: CASSPLDTQYF. The DNA for the CDR3 is TGTGCCAGCAGTCCCCTCGATACGCAGTATTTT.

The chain joins TRBV14 to TRBJ1-1; 10 bases map to TRBD1. V lost 4 bases, J lost 0 bases, and 5 bases stayed unmatched. CDR3 length equals 16 residues. Germline V gene data show CDR1 as SGHDN and CDR2 as FVKESK. The CDR3 nucleotides are TGTGCCAGCAGCCCCGACAGGGGGCCTATGAACACTGAAGCTTTCTTT. It codes for CASSPDRGPMNTEAFF.

This rearrangement joins TRBV24-1 to TRBJ2-1, with TRBD2 matching 11 bases. The CDR3 has 18 residues. The J segment lost 8 bases and the V segment lost 9 bases, leaving 20 bases of the junction unmatched. The germline CDR1 and CDR2 sequences are KGHDR and SFDVKD. CDR3 residues: CATQGGLAGGTSGDEQFF. The CDR3 nucleotides are TGTGCCACCCAGGGGGGGCTAGCGGGAGGAACCTCCGGCGATGAGCAGTTCTTC.

This chain links TRBV27 with TRBJ2-7, with 12 bases aligning to TRBD2. V dropped 7 bases and J dropped 2; count of bases not matched to a gene: 9. CDR1 is MNHEY, CDR2 SMNVEV, per germline (reference sequence). The CDR3 is made up of 16 amino acids. CDR3 sequence reads: CASKRLAGDAPYEQYF. The CDR3 DNA sequence: TGTGCCAGCAAACGACTAGCGGGAGATGCCCCCTACGAGCAGTACTTC.

This chain connects TRBV7-9 to TRBJ2-7; weak D call: TRBD1 (6 bases). The V and J ends lost 7 bases and 3 bases respectively, with 25 bases between them. The CDR3 sequence is 17 residues long. The germline V gene encodes CDR1 SEHNR and CDR2 FQNEAQ (reference sequence). CDR3 loop: CASTHYGTTGSHYEQYF. CDR3 DNA: TGTGCCAGCACCCATTACGGGACAACCGGTTCTCACTACGAGCAGTACTTC.

The gene calls are TRBV28 and TRBJ1-2; TRBD1 matches at 8 bases. The CDR3 runs 17 residues. V trimming: 4 bases; J trimming: 3 bases; junction bases outside the gene matches: 13. CDR1 MDHEN and CDR2 SYDVKM come from the germline V gene. The CDR3 bases are TGTGCCAGCAGTTCTACGCCCCAGGGGGCGCGTGACTATGGCTACACCTTC. This encodes CASSSTPQGARDYGYTF.

V gene TRBV10-2 combines with J gene TRBJ2-1, with TRBD2 as a possible D gene (6 bases). Germline V gene data show CDR1 as WSHSY and CDR2 as SAAADI. The ends were cut back, 7 bases at V and 0 bases at J, with 13 bases in the middle. This CDR3 has 15 amino acids. The CDR3 sequence is CASTVGGSSYNEQFF. The CDR3 DNA reads TGCGCCAGCACCGTGGGGGGAAGCTCCTACAATGAGCAGTTCTTC.

The chain combines TRBV3-1 (or the pseudogene TRBV3-2) with TRBJ2-7, with 15 bases that match TRBD2. CDR3 length equals 15 residues. V was clipped by 4 bases and J by 6 bases; unmatched bases: 4. Germline V gene lookup returns CDR1 LGHDT and CDR2 YNNKEL (reference sequence). CDR3 coding DNA: TGTGCCAGCAGCCGACCGGGACTAGCGGGAGGCGAGCAGTACTTC. The encoded protein is CASSRPGLAGGEQYF.

This clone appeared a single time. This chain joins TRBV7-2 and TRBJ1-1; D ambiguous. This CDR3 region has 14 residues. The V end was cut by 1 base, the J end by 3 bases, with 9 bases between. Germline-derived CDR1 and CDR2 are SGHTA and FQGNSA. CDR3 sequence reads: CASSLVRGYTEAFF. The CDR3 bases are TGTGCCAGCAGCTTAGTTCGGGGTTACACTGAAGCTTTCTTT.

The J gene is TRBJ2-2, the V gene TRBV18; D call uncertain. The V end was cut by 5 bases, the J end by 0 bases, with 13 bases between. There are 16 residues in the CDR3. CDR1 KGHSH and CDR2 LQKENI come from the germline V gene. Here the CDR3 reads CASSTSTSTNTGELFF. The CDR3 bases are TGTGCCAGCTCAACCTCGACATCTACGAACACCGGGGAGCTGTTTTTT. Complete variable domain (other parts from reference TRBV18 and TRBJ2-2): NAGVMQNPRHLVRRRGQEARLRCSPMKGHSHVYWYRQLPEEGLKFMVYLQKENIIDESGMPKERFSAEFPKEGPSILRIQQVVRGDSAAYFCASSTSTSTNTGELFFGEGSRLTVL.

This sequence joins TRBV10-1 and TRBJ1-1, with TRBD1 identical over 10 bases. CDR1 WNHNN and CDR2 SYGVQD come from the germline V gene (reference sequence). The CDR3 is made up of 13 amino acids. V lost 4 bases to trimming and J lost 4 bases; unmatched junction nucleotides: 0. DNA of the CDR3: TGCGCCAGCAGTGGACAGGGGGCCACTGAAGCTTTCTTT. Its protein product is CASSGQGATEAFF.

This chain joins TRBV28 and TRBJ2-5, with D possibly being TRBD1 (5 bases). Trimming pared 7 bases from V and 3 bases from J, leaving 15 bases between. Germline V gene data show CDR1 as MDHEN and CDR2 as SYDVKM. The CDR3 has 14 residues. Here the CDR3 reads CASTGFVTKETQYF. For the CDR3, the DNA is TGTGCCAGCACAGGGTTTGTTACCAAAGAGACCCAGTACTTC.